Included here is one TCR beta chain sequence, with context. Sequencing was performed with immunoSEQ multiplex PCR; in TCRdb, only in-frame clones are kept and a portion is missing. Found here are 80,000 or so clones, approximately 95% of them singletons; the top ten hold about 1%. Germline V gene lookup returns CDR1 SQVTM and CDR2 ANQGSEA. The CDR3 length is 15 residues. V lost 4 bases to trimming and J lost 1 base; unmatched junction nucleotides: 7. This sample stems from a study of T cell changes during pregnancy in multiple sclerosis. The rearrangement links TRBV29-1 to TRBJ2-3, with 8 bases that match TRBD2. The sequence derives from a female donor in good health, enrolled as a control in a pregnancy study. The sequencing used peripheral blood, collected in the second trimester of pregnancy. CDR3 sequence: CSVGLAGKRTDTQYF. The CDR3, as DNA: TGCAGCGTTGGGTTAGCGGGAAAGCGCACAGATACGCAGTATTTT.